What follows is one T cell receptor (beta chain) and its context. Its antigen is not known. The data are from a study of regulatory T cells in long-lasting Graves disease. Findings of the study overall: Relative to newly diagnosed Graves' patients, persistent ones had lower TCR diversity.

CDR1 MDHEN and CDR2 SYDVKM come from the germline V gene. The CDR3 has 14 residues. Deletions cut 1 base from V and 2 bases from J, with 6 bases between. Investigators prepared the TCR beta libraries by applying iRepertoire HTBI primers and Arm-PCR of CDR3 regions. TCRdb processed the multiplex PCR reads anew with MiXCR; each CDR3 protein has one entry. This table holds roughly 500,000 distinct CDR3 sequences, approximately 21% found once. The time point here: persistent/refractory GD, antithyroid drugs over 5 years with positive TRAb. PBMC-derived RNA was used for the TCR library. This rearrangement joins TRBV28 to TRBJ1-3; D not resolved. Sequencing used peripheral blood mononuclear cells (PBMCs), obtained when the disease was refractory, from a patient treated with antithyroid drugs. This TCR was recovered from a female donor with Graves disease. In nucleotides, the CDR3 is TGTGCCAGCAGTTTATCGGTCCCTGGAAACACCATATATTTT. Its translation is CASSLSVPGNTIYF.